These 28 T cell receptor beta chains were sequenced from one sample in a study of T cells in Graves' hyperthyroidism and ophthalmopathy. TCR beta CDR3 sequences were amplified from RNA transcripts. The HTBI set primed first-round TCR CDR3 RT-PCR. TCRdb used MiXCR to reprocess the multiplex PCR reads, holding one entry per CDR3 protein. The table has more than 600,000 distinct CDR3 sequences, about a sixth seen once; the top ten hold over 7.5%. Sequences were obtained from blood. These receptors came from a man aged 18 to 29 with Graves' hyperthyroidism.

The chain joins TRBV24-1 to TRBJ2-3; D perhaps matches TRBD2 (5 bases). Trimming took off 4 bases at V and 5 bases at J, with 24 bases between the two ends. CDR3 length: 18 residues. From germline, CDR1 is KGHDR and CDR2 SFDVKD. In nucleotides, the CDR3 is TGTGCCACCAGTGACCCTTCCCCCTTGACGAAGAGGGTAGATACGCAGTATTTT. It encodes CATSDPSPLTKRVDTQYF.

The V call is TRBV20-1, the J call TRBJ2-7, with D uncertain. V lost 5 bases and J lost 5, with 10 bases in between. The CDR3 contains 11 residues. Germline loops: CDR1 DFQATT, CDR2 SNEGSKA (reference sequence). DNA for the CDR3: TGCAGTGCTTGGGCGCTCAACGAGCAGTACTTC. It encodes CSAWALNEQYF.

The chain links TRBV9 to TRBJ2-7; D remains unclear. This CDR3 region has 14 residues. Per the germline V gene, CDR1 is SGDLS and CDR2 is YYNGEE. The germline V and J ends were trimmed by 0 bases and 1 base, with 8 bases remaining between them. CDR3 protein: CASSVEASSYEQYF. The DNA for the CDR3 is TGTGCCAGCAGCGTAGAAGCCAGTTCCTACGAGCAGTACTTC.

This clonotype occurred a few times. This chain links TRBV28 with TRBJ1-2; 10 bases line up with TRBD1. CDR1 and CDR2 (germline): MDHEN, SYDVKM. This CDR3 has 13 amino acids. The V segment lost 5 bases and the J segment 8 bases; nucleotides outside the gene matches: 5. CDR3 in DNA: TGTGCCAGCAGTCCCTCGACAGGGGGCGGCTACACCTTC. Translated, it gives CASSPSTGGGYTF.

The V call is TRBV12-3 or TRBV12-4, the J call TRBJ2-3, with D maybe TRBD1 (6 bases). The V gene lost 6 bases and the J gene lost 3 bases, with 16 bases spanning the gap. The CDR3 contains 15 residues. CDR3 amino acids: CASSPDRHRTDTQYF. CDR3 bases: TGTGCCAGCAGCCCCGACAGGCACCGTACAGATACGCAGTATTTT.

The V and J genes are TRBV24-1 and TRBJ2-3; 9 bases align to TRBD2. The CDR3 spans 18 residues. Per germline, CDR1 KGHDR and CDR2 SFDVKD. With 3 bases clipped from V and 6 bases from J, the junction kept 15 bases outside the gene matches. CDR3 residues: CATSDPGEAGGPPDTQYF. The CDR3 DNA sequence: TGTGCCACCAGTGATCCGGGGGAAGCGGGAGGCCCCCCGGATACGCAGTATTTT.

The chain couples TRBV20-1 to TRBJ2-3; possible D gene TRBD2, 5 bases. The CDR3 sequence is 15 residues long. Germline loops: CDR1 DFQATT, CDR2 SNEGSKA (reference sequence). Deletions cut 6 bases from V and 6 bases from J, with 22 bases between. The CDR3 reads CSALPDSRQVDTQYF. The DNA of the CDR3 is TGCAGTGCCTTACCGGACTCCCGGCAGGTGGATACGCAGTATTTT.

This clonotype has ten or more counts. V is TRBV30 and J is TRBJ1-2, with a tentative D call TRBD1 (5 bases). Germline CDR1 GTSNPN, CDR2 SVGIG (reference sequence). Trimming stripped 3 bases from V and 1 base from J, with 12 bases between. The CDR3 runs 14 residues. CDR3 in DNA: TGTGCCTGGAGCGAAGCAGGGTATAACTATGGCTACACCTTC. Amino acids: CAWSEAGYNYGYTF.

The rearrangement joins TRBV7-3 to TRBJ2-5; 9 nucleotides match TRBD2. The CDR3 contains 15 residues. After removal of 5 bases from V and 5 bases from J, the junction contained 9 bases not matched to a gene. Germline loops: CDR1 SGHTA, CDR2 FQGTGA. The CDR3 protein is CASSPRSGSLETQYF. CDR3 sequence (DNA): TGTGCCAGCAGCCCTCGTAGCGGGAGCTTGGAGACCCAGTACTTC. Using reference TRBV7-3 and TRBJ2-5 for the parts outside the CDR3, the full variable domain is GAGVSQTPSNKVTEKGKYVELRCDPISGHTALYWYRQSLGQGPEFLIYFQGTGAADDSGLPNDRFFAVRPEGSVSTLKIQRTERGDSAVYLCASSPRSGSLETQYFGPGTRLLVL.

This clonotype was recorded only once. The chain combines TRBV7-9 with TRBJ2-3; tentative D call: TRBD2 (6 bases). The CDR3 covers 18 residues. The germline CDR1 and CDR2 sequences are SEHNR and FQNEAQ (reference sequence). The V and J ends lost 3 bases and 1 base respectively, with 20 bases between them. In nucleotides, the CDR3 is TGTGCCAGCAGCTTTCGCCGCGGGGACTCGGGGGGCACAGATACGCAGTATTTT. This translates into CASSFRRGDSGGTDTQYF.

This clonotype was detected ten times or more. The rearrangement links TRBV12-3 or TRBV12-4 to TRBJ2-1; possible D gene TRBD2, 6 bases. Trimming removed 2 bases at V and 3 bases at J, with 11 bases between. This CDR3 contains 15 residues. As DNA, the CDR3 is TGTGCCAGCAGTTTATACGGGAGAGGCTACAATGAGCAGTTCTTC. Translating gives CASSLYGRGYNEQFF.

The chain employs TRBV5-1 and TRBJ1-1; TRBD1 might be the D (5 bases). The length of the CDR3 is 15 residues. Germline V lookup: CDR1 SGHRS, CDR2 YFSETQ. V was cut by 0 bases and J by 5 bases, with 14 bases left in between. This CDR3 is CASSLAFQGDTEAFF. In DNA, the CDR3 is TGCGCCAGCAGCTTGGCCTTCCAGGGTGATACTGAAGCTTTCTTT. Variable domain in full (rest from reference TRBV5-1 and TRBJ1-1): KAGVTQTPRYLIKTRGQQVTLSCSPISGHRSVSWYQQTPGQGLQFLFEYFSETQRNKGNFPGRFSGRQFSNSRSEMNVSTLELGDSALYLCASSLAFQGDTEAFFGQGTRLTVV.

The chain joins TRBV27 to TRBJ2-7; TRBD2 aligns across 11 bases. The CDR3 consists of 13 residues. Germline values: CDR1 MNHEY, CDR2 SMNVEV (reference sequence). The J segment lost 6 bases and the V segment lost 6 bases, leaving 4 bases of the junction unmatched. Written as DNA, the CDR3 is TGTGCCAGCAGCCTTAGCGGGAGGGGCGAGCAGTACTTC. Amino acid sequence: CASSLSGRGEQYF.

This clonotype occurred many times. The rearrangement links TRBV11-3 to TRBJ1-1, with a tentative D call TRBD1 (6 bases). The CDR3 runs to 14 residues. Trimming took 5 bases from V and 2 from J, leaving 12 bases between them. Germline V gives CDR1 SGHNT, CDR2 YENEEA. The CDR3 nucleotides are TGTGCCAGCAGCGGGGGACACCGAAACACTGAAGCTTTCTTT. Amino acids: CASSGGHRNTEAFF.

In this sample, this clonotype turned up many times. The chain employs TRBV28 and TRBJ2-1, with 10 bases matching TRBD2. The CDR3 loop spans 15 amino acids. Germline CDR1 reads MDHEN; CDR2 reads SYDVKM. The V and J ends lost 7 bases and 0 bases, in that order; junction bases with no gene match: 3. The DNA of the CDR3 is TGTGCCAGCACCATAGCGGGAGGCTCCTACAATGAGCAGTTCTTC. Translating it yields CASTIAGGSYNEQFF.

The V gene is TRBV5-1, the J gene TRBJ2-7; TRBD2 matches at 8 bases. Germline assignment: CDR1 SGHRS and CDR2 YFSETQ. This CDR3 contains 17 residues. The V and J ends lost 0 bases and 0 bases, in that order; junction bases with no gene match: 8. CDR3 DNA sequence: TGCGCCAGCAGCTTGGGCCCTAGCGGGTTAAGCTCCTACGAGCAGTACTTC. This translates into CASSLGPSGLSSYEQYF.

This clonotype has ten or more counts. V gene TRBV20-1 combines with J gene TRBJ2-1; D is possibly TRBD1 (6 bases). Germline CDR1 and CDR2: DFQATT and SNEGSKA (reference sequence). The ends were cut back, 6 bases at V and 4 bases at J, with 13 bases in the middle. The CDR3 has 13 amino acids. The CDR3 bases are TGCAGTGCCCTACAGGGTTTATACAATGAGCAGTTCTTC. Translated: CSALQGLYNEQFF.

This clonotype has just a few counts. The rearrangement uses TRBV12-3 or TRBV12-4 and TRBJ2-3; D may be TRBD1 or TRBD2 (5 bases each). V dropped 6 bases and J dropped 1 base, with 14 bases sitting between them. The CDR3 has 15 residues. CDR3 region: CASSSGTVGTDTQYF. In DNA form, the CDR3 reads TGTGCCAGCAGCTCCGGGACGGTCGGCACAGATACGCAGTATTTT.

This clonotype was counted between two and nine times. The chain employs TRBV25-1 and TRBJ1-1; possible D gene TRBD1, 5 bases. The CDR3 spans 16 residues. The V end was cut by 5 bases, the J end by 1 base, with 17 bases between. Germline assignment: CDR1 MGHDK and CDR2 SYGVNS. For the CDR3, the DNA is TGTGCCAGCAGTATCATTGGGGGAAGTCAGAACACTGAAGCTTTCTTT. It translates to CASSIIGGSQNTEAFF.

This clonotype has a count of ten or more. CDR3 in DNA: TGTGCCAGCAGTTTGACAGGGGATGGCTACACCTTC. It translates to CASSLTGDGYTF. The chain employs TRBV28 and TRBJ1-2; 8 bases are shared with TRBD1. Germline V gene data show CDR1 as MDHEN and CDR2 as SYDVKM. This CDR3 region has 12 residues. V dropped 3 bases and J dropped 6; count of bases not matched to a gene: 0.

This clonotype showed up just a few times. The V and J genes are TRBV3-1 and TRBJ2-7, with D perhaps assigned TRBD1 or TRBD2 (6 bases each). The V gene's germline CDR1 is LGHDT and CDR2 YNNKEL (reference sequence). Trimming pared 2 bases from V and 5 bases from J, leaving 16 bases between. CDR3 size: 15 residues. CDR3 region: CASSQLSGAMNEQYF. CDR3 sequence (DNA): TGTGCCAGCAGCCAATTATCGGGGGCGATGAACGAGCAGTACTTC.

This clonotype has only one observation. The chain joins TRBV27 to TRBJ2-3; D not resolved. From germline, CDR1 is MNHEY and CDR2 SMNVEV (reference sequence). V shed 1 base and J shed 0 bases, with 11 bases lying between them. CDR3 length: 16 amino acids. The DNA for the CDR3 is TGTGCCAGCAGTTTATTGGCAGTCTCGAGCACAGATACGCAGTATTTT. The encoded protein is CASSLLAVSSTDTQYF.

This clonotype was recorded many times. The V gene is TRBV12-3 or TRBV12-4, the J gene TRBJ2-7, with TRBD1 matching 7 bases. The CDR3 contains 13 residues. Trimming at V came to 5 bases and at J to 5 bases, leaving 6 bases not matched to a gene. In DNA form, the CDR3 reads TGTGCCAGCAGTCAGTTACAGGGGAACGAGCAGTACTTC. It codes for CASSQLQGNEQYF.

This clonotype was seen repeatedly, ten times or more. The chain carries TRBV7-9 and TRBJ2-7; weak D call: TRBD2 (6 bases). CDR3 length equals 18 residues. Trimming removed 1 base at V and 0 bases at J, with 19 bases between. CDR1 SEHNR and CDR2 FQNEAQ come from the germline V gene (reference sequence). As DNA, the CDR3 is TGTGCCAGCAGCTTAGAGGGATCGGCGGGGAGTAGCTCCTACGAGCAGTACTTC. Protein product: CASSLEGSAGSSSYEQYF.

This chain connects TRBV10-2 to TRBJ1-1; D might be TRBD1 (6 bases). From germline, CDR1 is WSHSY and CDR2 SAAADI. The germline V and J ends were trimmed by 8 bases and 3 bases, with 16 bases remaining between them. This CDR3 is 14 amino acids long. The CDR3, as DNA: TGCGCCAGCGGGGACACGGCCGGGGACACTGAAGCTTTCTTT. It codes for CASGDTAGDTEAFF.

This clonotype has at least ten counts. This sequence joins TRBV3-1 and TRBJ2-6; D gene unclear. V was pared by 4 bases and J by 3 bases, with 7 bases between. Germline values: CDR1 LGHDT, CDR2 YNNKEL (reference sequence). The CDR3 covers 14 residues. DNA of the CDR3: TGTGCCAGCAGCCCGACTGTTGGGGCCAACGTCCTGACTTTC. Its protein product is CASSPTVGANVLTF. Full variable domain (remainder filled in from reference TRBV3-1 and TRBJ2-6): DTAVSQTPKYLVTQMGNDKSIKCEQNLGHDTMYWYKQDSKKFLKIMFSYNNKELIINETVPNRFSPKSPDKAHLNLHINSLELGDSAVYFCASSPTVGANVLTFGAGSRLTVL.

This clonotype came up a few times. The chain combines TRBV7-9 with TRBJ2-5, with 7 bases fitting TRBD1. The CDR3 sequence is 14 residues long. V was pared by 2 bases and J by 6 bases, with 6 bases of the junction left unmatched. Per the germline V gene, CDR1 is SEHNR and CDR2 is FQNEAQ (reference sequence). In nucleotides, the CDR3 is TGTGCCAGCAGCTTAAGACAGGGTGGGCAGACCCAGTACTTC. Protein: CASSLRQGGQTQYF.

The chain is built from TRBV20-1 and TRBJ2-5; D is possibly TRBD2 (5 bases). The CDR3 is made up of 15 amino acids. The germline V and J ends were trimmed by 5 bases and 1 base, with 17 bases remaining between them. The germline V gene has CDR1 DFQATT and CDR2 SNEGSKA (reference sequence). The CDR3 loop is CSAGDARGSQETQYF. In DNA form, the CDR3 reads TGCAGTGCTGGCGACGCTCGGGGAAGCCAAGAGACCCAGTACTTC.